This T cell receptor (beta chain) was identified in a study of T cell responses to AZD1222 COVID-19 vaccine (dated by TCRdb to the early 2020s). For the wider study: TCR sequencing was performed for some 250 trial participants, of whom around 210 were given two doses of AZD1222 and about 25 were given two doses of MenACWY control vaccine. Trial participants were enrolled by age into subgroups of 18-55, 56-69 and 70-plus years, and roughly 160, 29 and 62 TCR-sequenced participants, respectively, were included in these subgroups. Study-wide conclusions, independent of this receptor: The whole spike protein was spanned by vaccine-associated CD4 TCRs, and dominant responses were seen in regions 160-218 and 743-854. Participants were mostly white British and included more females than males, and it was suggested by the authors that clonal diversity may have been underestimated. Because no samples from the day 14 peak response were available, repertoires could be characterized only after the peak T cell response. The 56-69-year group was small, and its depth increase did not reach significance, likely because of low power. Spike-specific TCR breadth and depth rose significantly after two AZD1222 doses compared with day 0 and with MenACWY recipients. Conclusions about previously exposed vaccinees were limited because only five to seven AZD1222 recipients were SARS-CoV-2 seropositive at baseline. Reportedly, close to half of the unique spike-specific TCRs recognized epitopes lying outside the regions that are mutated in the B.1.351 and B.1.1.7 variants.

The CDR3 regions of human TCRbeta chains were subjected to immunosequencing. Turning to the authors' computational methods: Repertoire TCRs were matched against a reference library of SARS-CoV-2-specific TCRs generated with the MIRA antigen-specificity platform. Breadth was defined as the fraction of unique TCRs that were SARS-CoV-2-associated. Depth was defined as the fraction of total T cells that were SARS-CoV-2-associated. Using the MIRA data, each spike-specific TCR was assigned both to the spike region to which the TCR was reactive and to a CD4 or CD8 class. Log10-transformed breadth and depth values were compared by one-way ANOVA with Sidak's multiple comparisons tests. TCRdb took this table from immuneACCESS and kept in-frame rearrangements with V and J called. Such tables lack part of the clones; where checked against another copy, unresolved V genes explain under half of the gap, and the rest is unexplained. Clone size and V and J calls were adopted from that table, with D and trimming inferred from the DNA. The sample table records roughly 100,000 clones; roughly nine tenths of these occur just once. The ten largest account for about 40% of the sample.

This sample's time point label indicates: about 28 days (+/-7) after the second vaccine dose. AZD1222 recipients given second doses at about 4 weeks or at about 12 weeks were pooled, since spike-specific TCR depth and breadth were not found to differ between the two schedules. Samples from vaccinated people were obtained from the UK trials COV001 and COV002, which included a single-blind randomized controlled phase 2/3 trial of AZD1222 (ChAdOx1 nCoV-19) in healthy adults. For TCRbeta chain sequencing, PBMC samples from trial participants were taken at day 0 and at day 28 after the second dose. This clone came up a few times. This clone's antigen is unknown. The record has no base qualities; no much larger clone is one base away. This material consisted of peripheral blood, taken 28 days after the second AZD1222 dose. The clonotype originates from an adult who received the AZD1222 COVID-19 vaccine.

The DNA reads as follows: TGTGCCAGCAGGGACACAGGGTGGGAGACCCAGTACTTC. Translated, it reads CASRDTGWETQYF. This sequence uses TRBV2 and TRBJ2-5; TRBD1 could be the D gene, as 6 bases match. The germline V gene gives CDR1 as SNHLY and CDR2 as FYNNEI. The CDR3 has 13 amino acids, counting the end cysteine and phenylalanine. Only CDR3 DNA is held: 39 bases, read in frame from base 1. V loses 6 bases, J loses 5 bases, and the germline ends lie 13 bases apart.